This TCR beta chain came from a study of PD-L1 blockade in urothelial cancer. The overall study: Analyses used blood from 3 weeks (second dose) and 6 weeks after treatment start.

The germline V gene encodes CDR1 SGHDN and CDR2 FVKESK. The V gene end was trimmed by 2 bases and the J gene end by 4 bases; junction bases not matched to a gene: 5. The CDR3 covers 16 residues. Into every PCR, synthetic TCR analog templates were spiked. TCRdb keeps only in-frame clones here, not all; method: immunoSEQ multiplex PCR. The repertoire has 90,000 to 120,000 clones, approximately 85% of them found once; the top ten carry about 2.3%. The sample consisted of PBMCs, taken around atezolizumab (anti-PD-L1) treatment. The genes are TRBV14 and TRBJ2-5, with 12 bases identical to TRBD2. This clonotype was obtained from a middle-aged man with urothelial cancer. The CDR3: CASSQRTSGKLETQYF. The CDR3 coding sequence is TGTGCCAGCAGCCAAAGGACTAGCGGGAAGTTAGAGACCCAGTACTTC.